These 18 T cell receptor beta chains were sequenced from one sample in a study of blood T cell repertoires in COVID-19. Data came from immunoSEQ multiplex PCR; TCRdb stores just in-frame clones and leaves some out. The repertoire has 80,000 to 100,000 clones, approximately 84% of them found once; the top ten carry about 4.3%. The sequenced material came from peripheral blood. All receptors come from a man in his fifties or sixties with acute or convalescent COVID-19.

The chain combines TRBV2 with TRBJ2-1, with a possible D match to TRBD1 (5 bases). Per the germline V gene, CDR1 is SNHLY and CDR2 is FYNNEI. The length of the CDR3 is 13 residues. V was cut by 5 bases and J by 5 bases, with 10 bases left in between. CDR3 region: CASSLVDNNEQFF. The CDR3 DNA is TGTGCCAGCAGTCTCGTGGACAACAATGAGCAGTTCTTC.

The chain combines TRBV7-2 with TRBJ1-2; maybe TRBD1 (6 bases). Trimming removed 5 bases at V and 6 bases at J, with 19 bases between. The CDR3 covers 15 residues. The germline V gene has CDR1 SGHTA and CDR2 FQGNSA. In DNA, the CDR3 is TGTGCCAGCAGCCCGGCCGGGGGGCGTTCGGATGGCTACACCTTC. As protein: CASSPAGGRSDGYTF. The variable domain in full, with the rest retrieved from reference TRBV7-2 and TRBJ1-2, is GAGVSQSPSNKVTEKGKDVELRCDPISGHTALYWYRQSLGQGLEFLIYFQGNSAPDKSGLPSDRFSAERTGGSVSTLTIQRTQQEDSAVYLCASSPAGGRSDGYTFGSGTRLTVV.

The sample holds a few counts of this clone. This chain connects TRBV19 to TRBJ1-5; 8 bases fit TRBD1. The CDR3 has 16 residues. V shed 5 bases, J shed 0 bases, and the junction held 6 bases outside the gene matches. The germline gives CDR1 LNHDA, CDR2 SQIVND (reference sequence). CDR3 bases: TGTGCCAGTAGTGCCTCCGACAGGGGTAGCAATCAGCCCCAGCATTTT. Its protein is CASSASDRGSNQPQHF.

The chain carries TRBV6-5 and TRBJ1-5, with 7 nucleotides matching TRBD1. V shed 6 bases, J shed 7 bases, and the junction held 12 bases outside the gene matches. The CDR3 covers 15 residues. CDR1 is MNHEY, CDR2 SVGAGI, per germline. The CDR3 sequence is CASRNRGTAGQPQHF. CDR3 DNA sequence: TGTGCCAGCAGAAACAGGGGCACCGCGGGGCAGCCCCAGCATTTT.

The rearrangement joins TRBV25-1 to TRBJ2-2, with D perhaps matching TRBD2 (5 bases). Germline CDR1 is MGHDK and CDR2 is SYGVNS. V was clipped by 4 bases and J by 6 bases, with 15 bases between them. The CDR3 contains 15 residues. For the CDR3, the DNA is TGTGCCAGCAGTGGATGGCGGGCGAGGTCCGGGGAGCTGTTTTTT. Protein: CASSGWRARSGELFF.

This clone appeared a few times. The V gene is TRBV7-2, the J gene TRBJ2-7; 15 bases line up with TRBD2. Germline CDR1 is SGHTA and CDR2 is FQGNSA. This CDR3 has 17 amino acids. With V trimmed by 5 bases and J by 7 bases, 12 bases remained unmatched. The CDR3 sequence: CASSPQLWTSGRVEQYF. CDR3 in DNA: TGTGCCAGCAGCCCCCAGCTGTGGACTAGCGGGAGGGTGGAGCAGTACTTC.

DNA of the CDR3: TGTGCCAGCAGCCCACGGACTAGCGGGAGGCGTACGGTTAACACCGGGGAGCTGTTTTTT. Residues: CASSPRTSGRRTVNTGELFF. The chain recombines TRBV9 with TRBJ2-2, with 14 bases aligning to TRBD2. Germline V gene sequence: CDR1 SGDLS, CDR2 YYNGEE. The trim removed 4 bases at V and 2 bases at J, leaving 13 bases unmatched. CDR3 size: 20 residues.

The chain joins TRBV15 to TRBJ1-5, with 8 bases aligning to TRBD1. Germline V gene data show CDR1 as LNHNV and CDR2 as YYDKDF (reference sequence). The CDR3 is 16 residues long. Unmatched junction bases numbered 9, after V lost 7 bases and J lost 1 base. The CDR3 region is CATTLGQGRSNQPQHF. In nucleotides, the CDR3 is TGTGCCACCACGCTCGGACAGGGCAGAAGCAATCAGCCCCAGCATTTT.

This clone was seen just once. The V call is TRBV7-9, the J call TRBJ1-1, with 7 nucleotides matching TRBD1. The CDR3 totals 15 residues. Per the germline V gene, CDR1 is SEHNR and CDR2 is FQNEAQ (reference sequence). V shed 5 bases and J 0 bases; nucleotides not matched to a gene: 6. The CDR3 bases are TGTGCCAGCAGCCCCCAGGGGACAGTGAACACTGAAGCTTTCTTT. Protein: CASSPQGTVNTEAFF.

The DNA for the CDR3 is TGTGCCAGCAGCTCTACAGGGGTCTCTGGGGCCAACGTCCTGACTTTC. Its translation: CASSSTGVSGANVLTF. The V and J genes are TRBV11-2 and TRBJ2-6; TRBD1 matches at 7 bases. The CDR3 spans 16 residues. Germline V gives CDR1 SGHAT, CDR2 FQNNGV. The V and J ends lost 4 bases and 0 bases, in that order; junction bases with no gene match: 3.

This clone occurred a few times. This chain links TRBV7-2 with TRBJ2-5; 11 positions agree with TRBD2. Germline V CDR1 and CDR2: SGHTA, FQGNSA. J lost 5 bases, V lost 2 bases, and 7 bases had no gene match. The CDR3 sequence is 16 residues long. The CDR3 reads CASSLLAGGPGETQYF. The CDR3 DNA follows: TGTGCCAGCAGCTTATTAGCGGGAGGGCCTGGTGAGACCCAGTACTTC. Using reference TRBV7-2 and TRBJ2-5 for the parts outside the CDR3, the full variable domain is GAGVSQSPSNKVTEKGKDVELRCDPISGHTALYWYRQSLGQGLEFLIYFQGNSAPDKSGLPSDRFSAERTGGSVSTLTIQRTQQEDSAVYLCASSLLAGGPGETQYFGPGTRLLVL.

The rearrangement joins TRBV4-1 to TRBJ2-7; possibly TRBD1 for D (6 bases). Trimming took off 5 bases at V and 6 bases at J, with 20 bases between the two ends. Looked up from germline, CDR1 is MGHRA and CDR2 is YSYEKL. This CDR3 comprises 15 residues. In DNA form, the CDR3 reads TGCGCCAGCAGCTTTGAGATCACAGGGAATTTCGAGCAGTACTTC. This sequence encodes CASSFEITGNFEQYF.

The gene calls are TRBV27 and TRBJ1-2, with D tentatively TRBD1 (6 bases). V was cut by 2 bases and J by 8 bases, with 15 bases left in between. Per germline, CDR1 MNHEY and CDR2 SMNVEV (reference sequence). The CDR3 has 14 amino acids. The chain's CDR3 is CASSLRAQGSGYTF. CDR3 DNA sequence: TGTGCCAGCAGTTTAAGGGCGCAGGGGAGCGGCTACACCTTC.

This chain links TRBV5-1 with TRBJ2-1, with D uncertain. V shed 4 bases and J shed 3 bases, with 17 bases lying between them. Germline CDR1 SGHRS, CDR2 YFSETQ. This CDR3 region has 16 residues. For the CDR3, the DNA is TGCGCCAGCAGCCTAGTACTACACGGCATCTACAATGAGCAGTTCTTC. It yields the protein CASSLVLHGIYNEQFF. Filled out from reference TRBV5-1 and TRBJ2-1, the complete variable domain reads KAGVTQTPRYLIKTRGQQVTLSCSPISGHRSVSWYQQTPGQGLQFLFEYFSETQRNKGNFPGRFSGRQFSNSRSEMNVSTLELGDSALYLCASSLVLHGIYNEQFFGPGTRLTVL.

The chain links TRBV11-2 to TRBJ2-1; D gene unclear. Germline assignment: CDR1 SGHAT and CDR2 FQNNGV. V shed 1 base and J shed 3 bases, with 7 bases lying between them. There are 14 residues in the CDR3. CDR3 DNA: TGTGCCAGCAGCTTAGGAAGCTACTACAATGAGCAGTTCTTC. Encoded protein: CASSLGSYYNEQFF. Complete variable domain (other parts from reference TRBV11-2 and TRBJ2-1): EAGVAQSPRYKIIEKRQSVAFWCNPISGHATLYWYQQILGQGPKLLIQFQNNGVVDDSQLPKDRFSAERLKGVDSTLKIQPAKLEDSAVYLCASSLGSYYNEQFFGPGTRLTVL.

The V call is TRBV27, the J call TRBJ2-5; 7 positions match TRBD1. The CDR3 has 14 amino acids. V dropped 2 bases and J dropped 1; count of bases not matched to a gene: 1. Germline V gene lookup returns CDR1 MNHEY and CDR2 SMNVEV (reference sequence). CDR3 in DNA: TGTGCCAGCAGTTTAAGGACAGGCCAAGAGACCCAGTACTTC. Encoded protein: CASSLRTGQETQYF.

This clone occurred a few times. The chain is built from TRBV6-2 or TRBV6-3 and TRBJ2-7; 9 nucleotides agree with TRBD1. CDR3 size: 14 residues. Germline V lookup: CDR1 MNHEY, CDR2 SVGEGT. V was clipped by 5 bases and J by 6 bases; unmatched bases: 8. The CDR3 reads CASSRRRDRAEQYF. The DNA of the CDR3 is TGTGCCAGCAGTCGCCGGAGGGACAGGGCCGAGCAGTACTTC.

This clone was recorded once. This chain joins TRBV15 and TRBJ2-5, with a weak D call TRBD1 (5 bases). This CDR3 contains 14 residues. CDR1 and CDR2 (germline): LNHNV, YYDKDF (reference sequence). V was cut by 4 bases and J by 2 bases, with 11 bases left in between. The CDR3 here is CATSIMTEQETQYF. The CDR3 DNA follows: TGTGCCACCAGCATTATGACAGAGCAAGAGACCCAGTACTTC.